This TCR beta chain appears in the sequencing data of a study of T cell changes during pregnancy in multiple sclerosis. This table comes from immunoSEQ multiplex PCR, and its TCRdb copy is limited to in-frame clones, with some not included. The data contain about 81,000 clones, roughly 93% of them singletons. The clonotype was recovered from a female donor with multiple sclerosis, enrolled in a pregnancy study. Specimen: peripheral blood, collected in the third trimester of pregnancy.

The CDR3 loop is CASSYSLGAEAFF. CDR3 in DNA: TGTGCCAGCAGTTATTCGTTAGGGGCTGAAGCTTTCTTT. The chain links TRBV6-5 to TRBJ1-1, with D perhaps TRBD1 (5 bases). This CDR3 is 13 amino acids long. The germline V gene encodes CDR1 MNHEY and CDR2 SVGAGI. Trimming cost V 3 bases and J 6 bases, with 11 bases left between them.